This T cell receptor beta chain originates from a study of blood T cell repertoires in COVID-19. The length of the CDR3 is 18 residues. J lost 8 bases, V lost 2 bases, and 19 bases had no gene match. The germline V gene encodes CDR1 LNHDA and CDR2 SQIVND (reference sequence). Method: immunoSEQ multiplex PCR; TCRdb's copy keeps in-frame clones and lacks some. The sample shows over 200,000 clones, under 85% of them seen only once. The receptor's source is a man in his 60s who had recovered from COVID-19. Sequenced material: PBMCs or T cells enriched from blood (not recorded which). This chain links TRBV19 with TRBJ2-3; 7 nucleotides match TRBD2. In DNA, the CDR3 is TGTGCCAGTAGTATAACCTCTCAGGGCGGGGGAGTCCTGGGTACGCAGTATTTT. It yields the protein CASSITSQGGGVLGTQYF.